The table lists the clone carrying this T cell receptor beta chain with many counts. This sample was included in a study of glioma-infiltrating T cells. This CDR3 has 14 amino acids. Germline V gives CDR1 DFQATT, CDR2 SNEGSKA (reference sequence). V lost 2 bases and J lost 8, with 18 bases in between. Amplification of TCR alpha and beta CDR3 regions from RNA used iRepertoire nested multiplex PCR. TCRdb itself ran the multiplex PCR reads through MiXCR, one entry per CDR3 protein. The top ten hold 6.7% of the sample, which has tens of thousands of distinct CDR3 sequences, 20% to 25% seen once. The chain couples TRBV20-1 to TRBJ1-2; D uncertain. The sequencing sample was made of glioma tissue, nonneoplastic brain tissue, or PBMCs (not recorded which). The receptor was isolated from a human donor with low-grade glioma or glioblastoma, undergoing nonglioma brain surgery, or in good health (not recorded which). CDR3 sequence: CSARIPESRWGYTF. In DNA form, the CDR3 reads TGCAGTGCTAGAATCCCGGAATCGCGGTGGGGCTACACCTTC.